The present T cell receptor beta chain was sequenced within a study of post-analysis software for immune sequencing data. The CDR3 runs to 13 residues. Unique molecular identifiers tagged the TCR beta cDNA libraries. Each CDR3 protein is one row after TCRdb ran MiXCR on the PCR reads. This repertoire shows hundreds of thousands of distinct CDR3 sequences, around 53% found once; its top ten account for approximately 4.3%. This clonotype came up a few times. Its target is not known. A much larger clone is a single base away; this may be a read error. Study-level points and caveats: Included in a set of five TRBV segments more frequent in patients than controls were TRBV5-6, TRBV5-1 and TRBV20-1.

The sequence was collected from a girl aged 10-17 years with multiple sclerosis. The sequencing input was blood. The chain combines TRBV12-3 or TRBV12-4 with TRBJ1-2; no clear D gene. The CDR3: CACSPNTLIGYTF. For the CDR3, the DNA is TGTGCCTGCAGCCCCAACACGCTCATCGGCTACACCTTC.